This T cell receptor beta chain was sequenced during a study of OX40 agonist ivuxolimab in advanced cancers. Points from the study as a whole: Clonal expansion was seen in CD4+ and CD8+ blood T cells by week 6 at 0.1 to 3.0 mg/kg. Researchers report that CD8+ T cells had, on average, more expanded clones than CD4+.

Between the trimmed V and J ends, which lost 3 bases and 7 bases, there was a span of 15 bases. This CDR3 comprises 14 residues. Germline lookup yields CDR1 MNHEY and CDR2 SMNVEV (reference sequence). A remark on this clone: Its target is unknown.

The data were produced by immunoSEQ multiplex PCR, yet TCRdb's version contains in-frame clones alone and is incomplete. The repertoire has 76,000 or so clones, about 94% of them found once; the top ten carry roughly 6.4%. It was autoimmune disease history or systemic immunosuppression that excluded patients. The J gene is TRBJ1-1, the V gene TRBV27; D gene unclear. This receptor was taken from an adult with an advanced solid tumor such as melanoma, head and neck, liver or kidney cancer. This specimen consisted of CD4+ or CD8+ T cells sorted from blood, obtained in a trial of the OX40 agonist ivuxolimab. The DNA for the CDR3 is TGTGCCAGCAGTTTGCGTGGAACCGGTGGTGAAGCTTTCTTT. Translation gives CASSLRGTGGEAFF.